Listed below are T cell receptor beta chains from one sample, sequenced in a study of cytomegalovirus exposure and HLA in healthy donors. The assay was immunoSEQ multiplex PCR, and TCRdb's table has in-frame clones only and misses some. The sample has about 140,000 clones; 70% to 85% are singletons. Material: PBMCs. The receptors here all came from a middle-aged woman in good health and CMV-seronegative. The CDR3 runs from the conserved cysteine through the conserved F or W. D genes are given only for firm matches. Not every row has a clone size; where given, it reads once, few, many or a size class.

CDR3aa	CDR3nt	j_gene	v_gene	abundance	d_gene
CASSTTGRGFKNIQYF	TGTGCCAGTAGTACGACCGGACGCGGGTTCAAAAACATTCAGTACTTC	TRBJ2-4	TRBV19	NA	NA
CASSLTRQGPVTYEQYF	TGTGCCAGCAGTTTAACTAGACAGGGCCCGGTAACGTACGAGCAGTACTTC	TRBJ2-7	TRBV27	NA	TRBD1
CAISESRLGGKNLRRDEQFF	TGTGCCATCAGTGAGTCGAGGCTGGGGGGGAAAAACCTTAGGCGCGATGAGCAGTTCTTC	TRBJ2-1	TRBV10-3	NA	TRBD2
CASSLAAQGYGYTF	TGTGCCAGCAGCTTAGCCGCGCAGGGCTATGGCTACACCTTC	TRBJ1-2	TRBV7-8	NA	NA
CASSHLQGSNYGYTF	TGTGCCAGCAGCCACTTACAGGGCTCAAACTATGGCTACACCTTC	TRBJ1-2	TRBV4-2	NA	NA
CASSSGQTLYGYTF	TGTGCCAGCAGCTCGGGACAGACGCTCTATGGCTACACCTTC	TRBJ1-2	TRBV6-5	NA	TRBD1
CASSFTGSLSYEQYF	TGTGCCAGCAGTTTTACCGGGAGCCTGTCCTACGAGCAGTACTTC	TRBJ2-7	TRBV27	NA	NA
CASSYSMERRGEQFF	TGTGCCAGCAGTTACTCGATGGAGAGACGGGGTGAGCAGTTCTTC	TRBJ2-1	TRBV6-5	NA	NA
CSVTDSGRAAVQDTQYF	TGCAGCGTCACCGATAGCGGGAGGGCCGCGGTTCAAGATACGCAGTATTTT	TRBJ2-3	TRBV29-1	NA	TRBD2
CASSLGLAGGSDTQYF	TGTGCCAGCAGTTTAGGGCTAGCGGGAGGGTCAGATACGCAGTATTTT	TRBJ2-3	TRBV28	NA	TRBD2
CASSSGLAGVLGTDTQYF	TGTGCCAGCAGCTCCGGACTAGCGGGAGTTCTGGGCACAGATACGCAGTATTTT	TRBJ2-3	TRBV7-3	NA	TRBD2
CASSPSDRLDYEQYF	TGTGCCAGCAGCCCCTCTGACAGGCTGGACTACGAGCAGTACTTC	TRBJ2-7	TRBV11-2	NA	NA
CASSFQGVTDTQYF	TGCGCCAGCAGCTTTCAGGGGGTTACAGATACGCAGTATTTT	TRBJ2-3	TRBV5-1	NA	TRBD1
CASSFKTEYEQYF	TGTGCCAGCAGTTTTAAGACAGAGTACGAGCAGTACTTC	TRBJ2-7	TRBV28	NA	NA
CASSLRQAEETEAFF	TGTGCCAGCAGCTTACGACAGGCCGAGGAGACTGAAGCTTTCTTT	TRBJ1-1	TRBV7-9	NA	NA
CASSLDTGQGGGTQYF	TGTGCCAGCAGCTTAGATACGGGACAGGGCGGGGGTACGCAGTATTTT	TRBJ2-3	TRBV11-3	NA	TRBD1
CASSLWLAENNEQFF	TGCGCCAGCAGCTTGTGGCTAGCGGAGAACAATGAGCAGTTCTTC	TRBJ2-1	TRBV5-1	once	TRBD2
CASSLQGGQPQHF	TGTGCCAGCAGCTTACAGGGTGGCCAGCCCCAGCATTTT	TRBJ1-5	TRBV7-9	NA	NA
CASSIDRGSNQPQHF	TGTGCCAGTAGTATAGATCGGGGGTCCAATCAGCCCCAGCATTTT	TRBJ1-5	TRBV19	few	NA
CASREPGQGDTYEQYF	TGTGCCAGCAGAGAACCGGGACAGGGGGACACCTACGAGCAGTACTTC	TRBJ2-7	TRBV2	NA	TRBD1
CASSPGTVLTDTQYF	TGTGCCAGCAGCCCCGGGACAGTTCTCACAGATACGCAGTATTTT	TRBJ2-3	TRBV28	NA	TRBD1
CASSGSGRVNEQFF	TGTGCCAGCAGCGGTAGCGGGAGAGTGAATGAGCAGTTCTTC	TRBJ2-1	TRBV7-9	NA	TRBD2
CASSELRETQYF	TGCGCCAGCAGTGAGCTACGGGAGACCCAGTACTTC	TRBJ2-5	TRBV10-2	NA	NA
CASSRGESYEQYF	TGTGCCAGCAGCCGCGGGGAGTCCTACGAGCAGTACTTC	TRBJ2-7	TRBV7-6	NA	NA
CASSQVMGGLHYEQYF	TGCGCCAGCAGCCAAGTAATGGGGGGGCTGCACTACGAGCAGTACTTC	TRBJ2-7	TRBV4-1	NA	NA
CASSFPGNTEAFF	TGTGCCAGCAGTTTCCCAGGGAACACTGAAGCTTTCTTT	TRBJ1-1	TRBV28	NA	NA
CSSRVSSTDTQYF	TGCAGCTCGAGGGTTTCTAGCACAGATACGCAGTATTTT	TRBJ2-3	TRBV29-1	NA	NA
CASSPGGTTEAFF	TGCGCCAGCAGCCCAGGGGGGACCACTGAAGCTTTCTTT	TRBJ1-1	TRBV5-1	NA	TRBD1
CASSPGAGLDTGELFF	TGTGCCAGCTCACCCGGCGCAGGACTGGACACCGGGGAGCTGTTTTTT	TRBJ2-2	TRBV18	NA	NA
CASSVESDGGAFF	TGTGCCAGCAGCGTAGAAAGTGACGGGGGAGCTTTCTTT	TRBJ1-1	TRBV9	NA	NA
CASSLVNLAGGRSEQYF	TGTGCCAGCAGCTTAGTTAACCTAGCGGGAGGGCGGAGCGAGCAGTACTTC	TRBJ2-7	TRBV11-2	NA	TRBD2
CASSSEIGTAGSPLHF	TGTGCCAGCAGCTCCGAAATAGGGACAGCTGGTTCACCCCTCCACTTT	TRBJ1-6	TRBV7-2	NA	TRBD1
CASSPRTGVLYEQYF	TGTGCCAGCAGCCCCCGGACAGGGGTATTGTACGAGCAGTACTTC	TRBJ2-7	TRBV7-9	NA	TRBD1
CASGLNTEAFF	TGTGCTAGTGGCCTAAACACTGAAGCTTTCTTT	TRBJ1-1	TRBV12-5	NA	NA
CASSTRNTGELFF	TGTGCCAGCAGTACCAGGAACACCGGGGAGCTGTTTTTT	TRBJ2-2	TRBV28	NA	NA
CASSRPDRPGNQPQHF	TGTGCCAGCAGTCGCCCAGACAGGCCCGGAAATCAGCCCCAGCATTTT	TRBJ1-5	TRBV28	NA	NA
CASSLAQGRHQPQHF	TGTGCCAGCAGCTTAGCCCAGGGAAGGCATCAGCCCCAGCATTTT	TRBJ1-5	TRBV7-9	NA	NA
CAWSGIDRKQYF	TGTGCCTGGAGTGGAATAGACAGAAAGCAGTACTTC	TRBJ2-7	TRBV30	few	NA
CASSSGGIAGASEQYF	TGTGCCAGCAGCTCAGGAGGAATAGCGGGAGCTTCCGAGCAGTACTTC	TRBJ2-7	TRBV4-2	NA	TRBD2